This TCR beta chain was sequenced during a study of T cell repertoires in cytomegalovirus infection. The overall study: Indications of both CMV infection and matching HLA type were provided by public TCR beta signatures.

Trimming cost V 0 bases and J 8 bases, with 13 bases left between them. This CDR3 is 15 amino acids long. CDR1 and CDR2 from the germline V gene are LNHNV and YYDKDF (reference sequence). This clonotype was observed a handful of times. Its specificity is not known. MiXCR was run by TCRdb on the reads, yielding one entry per CDR3 protein. The sample lists around 250,000 distinct CDR3 sequences, about a sixth seen once, with more than 45% in the top ten. Study observations and caveats: Frequencies of public TCR beta families were cumulated, and this identified carriers of CMV plus the relevant HLA. Across the ex vivo response, the dominant clonotypes were HLA-C-restricted CMV-specific TCR beta clonotypes.

V usage is TRBV15 and J usage is TRBJ1-4; possibly TRBD1 for D (5 bases). This TCR was recovered from a human donor in good health (CMV status not recorded). Some clones in this sample may be carry-over from other donors' samples. The sample consisted of CD8+ T cells from PBMCs. The CDR3 reads CATSREGQDGEKLFF. The CDR3 coding sequence is TGTGCCACCAGCAGAGAGGGGCAGGATGGAGAAAAACTGTTTTTT.